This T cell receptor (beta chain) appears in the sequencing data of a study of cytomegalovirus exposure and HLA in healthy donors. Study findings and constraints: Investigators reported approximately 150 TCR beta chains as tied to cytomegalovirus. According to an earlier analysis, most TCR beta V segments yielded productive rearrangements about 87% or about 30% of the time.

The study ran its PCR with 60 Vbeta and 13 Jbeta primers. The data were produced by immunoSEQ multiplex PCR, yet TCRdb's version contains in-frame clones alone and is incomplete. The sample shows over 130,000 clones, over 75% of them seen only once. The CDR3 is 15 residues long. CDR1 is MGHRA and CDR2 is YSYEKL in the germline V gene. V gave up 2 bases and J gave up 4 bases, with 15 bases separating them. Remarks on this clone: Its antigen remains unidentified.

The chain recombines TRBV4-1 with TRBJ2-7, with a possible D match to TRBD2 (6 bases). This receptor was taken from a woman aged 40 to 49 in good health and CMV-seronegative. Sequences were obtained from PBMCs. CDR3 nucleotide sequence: TGCGCCAGCAGCCAATCTATAGCGGAGGGTTACGAGCAGTACTTC. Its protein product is CASSQSIAEGYEQYF.